The 13 T cell receptor beta chains below were found in one sample sequenced in a study of blood T cell repertoires in COVID-19 (dated by TCRdb to about 2020). Library method: the immunoSEQ multiplex PCR assay. In its TCRdb copy, this immuneACCESS table keeps in-frame sequences only and misses some clones. Where compared with another copy, unresolved V genes explain less than half of these, and the others have no known cause. The sample profile shows approximately 200,000 clones; roughly 80% of them were found once. Under 2% of the sample goes to the ten largest clones. The material sequenced was PBMCs or T cells enriched from blood (not recorded which). These receptors were obtained from a man aged 55-75 years who had recovered from COVID-19.

The rearrangement uses TRBV5-1 and TRBJ2-2; possible D gene TRBD1, 6 bases. The germline V and J ends were trimmed by 4 bases and 6 bases, with 10 bases remaining between them. Germline V CDR1 and CDR2: SGHRS, YFSETQ. The CDR3 sequence is 13 residues long. For the CDR3, the DNA is TGCGCCAGCAGCGGGGGCGCGCCCGGGGAGCTGTTTTTT. Protein sequence: CASSGGAPGELFF.

V gene TRBV6-5 combines with J gene TRBJ2-7; 9 bases align to TRBD1. V lost 2 bases, J lost 3 bases, and 5 bases stayed unmatched. Germline V lookup: CDR1 MNHEY, CDR2 SVGAGI. The CDR3 totals 15 residues. The CDR3 DNA reads TGTGCCAGCAGTTACCGTCCGGGACAGGGCTACGAGCAGTACTTC. This codes for CASSYRPGQGYEQYF.

The rearrangement uses TRBV7-2 and TRBJ1-5, with a weak D call TRBD1 (5 bases). With 5 bases removed from V and 0 bases from J, the gap between germline ends came to 11 bases. This CDR3 has 15 residues. The germline V gene has CDR1 SGHTA and CDR2 FQGNSA. Written as DNA, the CDR3 is TGTGCCAGCAGCCCCGGGGGTTCTAGCAATCAGCCCCAGCATTTT. This translates into CASSPGGSSNQPQHF.

The chain couples TRBV19 to TRBJ1-5; TRBD1 is a possible D gene (6 bases). Trimming took 4 bases from V and 5 from J, leaving 15 bases between them. The CDR3 sequence is 15 residues long. In germline, CDR1 is LNHDA, CDR2 SQIVND (reference sequence). The CDR3 DNA reads as TGTGCCAGTAGTACCCTCGGACAGATTGATCAGCCCCAGCATTTT. It translates to CASSTLGQIDQPQHF.

The J gene is TRBJ2-1, the V gene TRBV7-2; TRBD2 matches 9 bases. This CDR3 region has 17 residues. The V and J ends lost 5 bases and 7 bases, in that order; junction bases with no gene match: 15. Germline V gives CDR1 SGHTA, CDR2 FQGNSA. The CDR3 DNA sequence: TGTGCCAGCAGCCCGTACCCTAATGCGGGGGGGCCGAATGAGCAGTTCTTC. Amino acids: CASSPYPNAGGPNEQFF.

The rearrangement uses TRBV9 and TRBJ2-3; no clear D gene. The CDR3 consists of 14 residues. V was cut by 0 bases and J by 2 bases, with 7 bases left in between. CDR1 is SGDLS, CDR2 YYNGEE, per germline. The CDR3 DNA reads as TGTGCCAGCAGCGTAGGAAGCGACACAGATACGCAGTATTTT. Translated, it gives CASSVGSDTDTQYF.

The V gene is TRBV7-2, the J gene TRBJ1-1; 7 nucleotides agree with TRBD1. V lost 0 bases to trimming and J lost 1 base; unmatched junction nucleotides: 2. CDR3 length: 15 residues. CDR1 and CDR2 (germline): SGHTA, FQGNSA. Here the CDR3 DNA reads TGTGCCAGCAGCTTAGCGAAGGGGGCGAACACTGAAGCTTTCTTT. The encoded protein is CASSLAKGANTEAFF.

This clone has only one observation. The chain links TRBV2 to TRBJ2-3, with a weak D call TRBD1 (5 bases). CDR3 size: 15 residues. Deletions cut 2 bases from V and 4 bases from J, with 13 bases between. CDR1 and CDR2 from the germline V gene are SNHLY and FYNNEI. The CDR3 is CASSENTGSADTQYF. The DNA of the CDR3 is TGTGCCAGCAGTGAAAATACAGGATCCGCAGATACGCAGTATTTT.

The chain is built from TRBV6-5 and TRBJ2-7; 7 bases map to TRBD1. With 7 bases clipped from V and 4 bases from J, the junction kept 10 bases outside the gene matches. Per the germline V gene, CDR1 is MNHEY and CDR2 is SVGAGI. CDR3 length: 14 amino acids. The CDR3 reads CASNPTDRPYEQYF. The CDR3 DNA follows: TGTGCCAGCAACCCTACGGACAGGCCGTACGAGCAGTACTTC.

The rearrangement joins TRBV5-6 to TRBJ1-2; no firm D call. Germline-derived CDR1 and CDR2 are SGHDT and YYEEEE. Trimming took 3 bases from V and 7 from J, leaving 10 bases between them. There are 12 residues in the CDR3. The CDR3 is CASSWAFSGYTF. CDR3 nucleotide sequence: TGTGCCAGCAGCTGGGCGTTTTCTGGCTACACCTTC.

The V call is TRBV21-1, the J call TRBJ1-6. TRBV21-1 is listed as a pseudogene. The CDR3 totals 16 residues. The DNA for the CDR3 is TGTGCCAGCAGCCACCTTGTATCGGCGGGGGGAAGGCCCCTCCACTTT. Its translation: CASSHLVSAGGRPLHF.

The chain combines TRBV18 with TRBJ1-2; 8 positions agree with TRBD1. Germline CDR1 KGHSH, CDR2 LQKENI. Germline trimming cut 3 bases from V and 4 bases from J; bases unmatched to any gene: 10. CDR3 length: 16 amino acids. Here the CDR3 DNA reads TGTGCCAGCTCACCCCCAGGGGGCGCTTCTGGCTATGGCTACACCTTC. Protein product: CASSPPGGASGYGYTF.

V usage is TRBV5-6 and J usage is TRBJ2-1, with 7 bases lining up with TRBD1. The germline gives CDR1 SGHDT, CDR2 YYEEEE. The CDR3 is 16 residues long. The junction had 5 bases not matched to a gene; V was cut back by 0 bases and J by 2 bases. CDR3 nucleotides: TGTGCCAGCAGCTTGGAGGGACAGAAGACCTACAATGAGCAGTTCTTC. Protein: CASSLEGQKTYNEQFF.